The sequence of this T cell receptor beta chain was determined in a study of human T cells and chemical hapten exposure. Time point specified: patch test 2, 6 weeks after DPC sensitization. Treatment specified: therapeutic diphenylcyclopropenone sensitization with weekly scalp DPC. Alopecia patients deemed DPC-suitable, aged 18 to 70, excluding pregnancy. Individual cDNA molecules had unique molecular identifiers attached to them by the library. In TCRdb, the RACE reads were re-called with MiXCR into one record per CDR3 protein. Here the sample spans some 350,000 distinct CDR3 sequences, roughly 6% being singletons. The input for sequencing was whole blood, taken in connection with sensitization to the hapten diphenylcyclopropenone (DPC). The receptor was isolated from a young woman with alopecia areata. Some clones in this sample may be carry-over from other donors' samples.

CDR3 sequence: CSARRDRVTYEQYF. The CDR3 coding sequence is TGCAGTGCTAGAAGGGACAGGGTGACCTACGAGCAGTACTTC. This rearrangement joins TRBV20-1 to TRBJ2-7; 9 nucleotides align to TRBD1. In germline, CDR1 is DFQATT, CDR2 SNEGSKA (reference sequence). The CDR3 totals 14 residues. The J segment lost 2 bases and the V segment lost 2 bases, leaving 4 bases of the junction unmatched.